The T cell receptor (beta chain) described here comes from a study of post-analysis software for immune sequencing data. Across the study: Clinical courses comprised relapsing-remitting, secondary progressive and progressive-relapsing multiple sclerosis.

To note about this clonotype: No antigen is known for it. Germline and junction disagree at one end, which may indicate a read error.

The germline V gene has CDR1 SQVTM and CDR2 ANQGSEA. This CDR3 comprises 16 residues. Included in the TCR beta cDNA libraries were unique molecular identifiers. Approximately 500,000 cDNA molecules were obtained from roughly 0.93 to 9.6 million T cells. TCRdb re-derived calls from the PCR reads in MiXCR, one entry per CDR3 protein. The table includes 800,000 to 950,000 distinct CDR3 sequences, approximately 50% detected once. Study-level results: The five TRBV segments detected at higher frequency in patients than in controls included TRBV5-6, TRBV5-1 and TRBV20-1. Controls showed significantly higher normalized Chao1 diversity than did multiple sclerosis patients. Batch-matched samples strongly co-clustered by F measure.

This rearrangement joins TRBV29-1 to TRBJ2-1; 16 positions match TRBD2. The receptor was derived from a girl between 5 and 17 years old with multiple sclerosis. Source material: blood. This CDR3 reads CSVEGTSGGDSNEQFF. CDR3 nucleotides: TGCAGCGTGGAAGGGACTAGCGGGGGGGACAGCAATGAGCAGTTCTTC.